One and the same sample provided the 21 T cell receptor beta chains below, sequenced in a study of Graves' ophthalmopathy and Graves' hyperthyroidism. RNA served as the template for amplifying TCR beta CDR3 regions. An opening RT-PCR round employed HTBI primers and preceded a second-round multiplex PCR. TCRdb redid the calling of the multiplex PCR reads with MiXCR, one entry per CDR3 protein. The sample consists of around 400,000 distinct CDR3 sequences, around 20% of them appearing once. The sequenced material came from peripheral blood. Receptors were obtained from a woman aged 18-29 years with stable Graves' hyperthyroidism.

Ten or more counts support this clonotype. The V call is TRBV28, the J call TRBJ1-5, with D tentatively TRBD1 (5 bases). Germline V CDR1 and CDR2: MDHEN, SYDVKM. The CDR3 is 14 residues long. Trimming cost V 5 bases and J 4 bases, with 12 bases left between them. CDR3 bases: TGTGCCAGCAGTCCTCTACAGGAAAATCAGCCCCAGCATTTT. Protein sequence: CASSPLQENQPQHF.

There are many counts of this clonotype. The rearrangement uses TRBV24-1 and TRBJ2-3; TRBD1 aligns across 8 bases. Trimming removed 3 bases from V and 2 bases from J; junction bases left unmatched: 6. Looked up from germline, CDR1 is KGHDR and CDR2 is SFDVKD. The CDR3 is 16 residues long. The CDR3, as DNA: TGTGCCACCAGTGATCAGGACAGGGTCGACACAGATACGCAGTATTTT. This gives the protein CATSDQDRVDTDTQYF.

With regard to this clonotype: The germline gene is not matched at one end of the junction; a read error may be the cause. The gene calls are TRBV15 and TRBJ1-2; D is perhaps TRBD1 (5 bases). The CDR3 has 18 residues. CDR1 and CDR2 (germline): LNHNV, YYDKDF (reference sequence). CDR3 bases: TGTGCCACCCTCGCTGTACGTCAAGGGAGGGGTTCTGACTATGGCTACGCCTTC. Residues: CATLAVRQGRGSDYGYAF.

J is TRBJ2-7 and V is TRBV28; no clear D gene. The V and J ends lost 10 bases and 4 bases respectively, with 14 bases between them. The length of the CDR3 is 12 residues. Germline CDR1 and CDR2: MDHEN and SYDVKM. The CDR3 reads CATSSGVYEQYF. The CDR3 DNA follows: TGTGCCACCTCGTCCGGTGTTTACGAGCAGTACTTC.

V usage is TRBV27 and J usage is TRBJ1-5; tentatively, D is TRBD1 (5 bases). V gave up 8 bases and J gave up 4 bases, with 12 bases separating them. CDR1 is MNHEY and CDR2 is SMNVEV in the germline V gene (reference sequence). The CDR3 runs to 13 residues. The CDR3 reads CASPQGRNQPQHF. CDR3 in DNA: TGTGCCAGCCCTCAGGGTAGGAATCAGCCCCAGCATTTT.

The chain couples TRBV6-2 or TRBV6-3 to TRBJ1-1; D is unresolved. The CDR3 has 18 amino acids. The V end was cut by 2 bases, the J end by 3 bases, with 22 bases between. CDR1 and CDR2 (germline): MNHEY, SVGEGT. CDR3: CASSYTLRPPTEDTEAFF. The CDR3 DNA follows: TGTGCCAGCAGTTACACCCTACGACCCCCAACCGAAGACACTGAAGCTTTCTTT.

This clonotype was recorded many times. This sequence joins TRBV5-1 and TRBJ1-5; 8 bases line up with TRBD1. The length of the CDR3 is 15 residues. Trimming at V came to 0 bases and at J to 3 bases, leaving 2 bases not matched to a gene. The V gene's germline CDR1 is SGHRS and CDR2 YFSETQ. The chain's CDR3 is CASSLGQGYNQPQHF. Here the CDR3 DNA reads TGCGCCAGCAGCTTGGGACAGGGGTACAATCAGCCCCAGCATTTT.

There are many counts of this clonotype. This sequence joins TRBV7-8 and TRBJ1-2; tentatively, D is TRBD1 (6 bases). CDR3 length equals 14 residues. Trimming left V 5 bases short and J 1 base short, with 11 bases between. Looked up from germline, CDR1 is SGHVS and CDR2 is FQNEAQ. The CDR3 spells CASSKGQINYGYTF. The CDR3 nucleotides are TGTGCCAGCAGCAAAGGACAGATTAACTATGGCTACACCTTC. The full variable domain, its missing parts supplied by reference TRBV7-8 and TRBJ1-2, is GAGVSQSPRYKVAKRGQDVALRCDPISGHVSLFWYQQALGQGPEFLTYFQNEAQLDKSGLPSDRFFAERPEGSVSTLKIQRTQQEDSAVYLCASSKGQINYGYTFGSGTRLTVV.

At least ten counts were recorded for this clonotype. The chain uses TRBV7-2 and TRBJ1-5; D not certain. Per the germline V gene, CDR1 is SGHTA and CDR2 is FQGNSA. V dropped 1 base and J dropped 4 bases, with 11 bases sitting between them. There are 15 residues in the CDR3. The CDR3 spells CASSLEGTENQPQHF. For the CDR3, the DNA is TGTGCCAGCAGCTTAGAGGGTACAGAAAATCAGCCCCAGCATTTT.

This chain connects TRBV28 to TRBJ2-7; D is uncertain. The CDR3 is made up of 11 amino acids. CDR1 and CDR2 from the germline V gene are MDHEN and SYDVKM. Trimming left V 2 bases short and J 9 bases short, with 8 bases between. The CDR3 protein is CASSLGIRQYF. The CDR3 DNA reads as TGTGCCAGCAGTTTAGGAATTAGGCAGTACTTC.

This clonotype showed up many times. The rearrangement uses TRBV15 and TRBJ2-7; D unclear. Germline-derived CDR1 and CDR2 are LNHNV and YYDKDF (reference sequence). CDR3 length: 15 amino acids. V lost 5 bases to trimming and J lost 1 base, with 15 bases between them. The CDR3 DNA is TGTGCCACCAGCGGCGGCTTGGGCCGTTCCTACGAGCAGTACTTC. Its translation is CATSGGLGRSYEQYF. Full variable domain (rest looked up from reference TRBV15 and TRBJ2-7): DAMVIQNPRYQVTQFGKPVTLSCSQTLNHNVMYWYQQKSSQAPKLLFHYYDKDFNNEADTPDNFQSRRPNTSFCFLDIRSPGLGDTAMYLCATSGGLGRSYEQYFGPGTRLTVT.

The CDR3 DNA is TGTGCCAGCAGCTTTGGCTATGGGGTCTCTCAGCCCCAGCATTTT. It is translated as CASSFGYGVSQPQHF. The chain links TRBV5-6 to TRBJ1-5; D is undetermined. Trimming took 2 bases from V and 6 from J, leaving 15 bases between them. This CDR3 is 15 amino acids long. Germline lookup yields CDR1 SGHDT and CDR2 YYEEEE.

This clonotype was picked up many times. CDR3 nucleotides: TGTGCCAGCAGTAACAGCGAACTCTATGGCTACACCTTC. Translating it yields CASSNSELYGYTF. The chain recombines TRBV27 with TRBJ1-2; D gene unclear. This CDR3 is 13 amino acids long. V was cut by 5 bases and J by 4 bases, with 11 bases left in between. Germline values: CDR1 MNHEY, CDR2 SMNVEV (reference sequence).

This clonotype showed up just a few times. The V and J genes are TRBV15 and TRBJ1-2; D uncertain. Germline V gene lookup returns CDR1 LNHNV and CDR2 YYDKDF (reference sequence). V shed 3 bases and J shed 6 bases, with 11 bases lying between them. The CDR3 has 13 amino acids. The CDR3 reads CATSRDSVDGYTF. The CDR3 bases are TGTGCCACCAGCAGGGACTCAGTAGATGGCTACACCTTC. Drawing the rest from reference TRBV15 and TRBJ1-2, the complete variable domain is DAMVIQNPRYQVTQFGKPVTLSCSQTLNHNVMYWYQQKSSQAPKLLFHYYDKDFNNEADTPDNFQSRRPNTSFCFLDIRSPGLGDTAMYLCATSRDSVDGYTFGSGTRLTVV.

The chain has TRBV4-3 and TRBJ1-6; TRBD1 agrees at 7 bases. The CDR3 loop spans 13 amino acids. Germline CDR1 is LGHNA and CDR2 is YSLEER. The ends lost 4 bases at V and 8 bases at J; junction bases unmatched: 2. In nucleotides, the CDR3 is TGCGCCAGCAGCCGGGGGACAGATTCACCCCTCCACTTT. Protein product: CASSRGTDSPLHF.

V and J are TRBV20-1 and TRBJ2-4; D not certain. Germline CDR1 and CDR2: DFQATT and SNEGSKA (reference sequence). Trimming took off 1 base at V and 0 bases at J, with 10 bases between the two ends. The CDR3 spans 15 residues. The CDR3 region is CSARVRHLAKNIQYF. CDR3 DNA: TGCAGTGCTAGAGTGAGACACCTAGCCAAAAACATTCAGTACTTC.

The sample holds many counts of this clonotype. CDR3 bases: TGTGCCTGGAAGGCGGACCACTACAATGAGCAGTTCTTC. It translates to CAWKADHYNEQFF. The J gene is TRBJ2-1, the V gene TRBV30, with D hard to call. The CDR3 has 13 amino acids. V shed 4 bases and J shed 3 bases, with 10 bases lying between them. Germline loops: CDR1 GTSNPN, CDR2 SVGIG (reference sequence).

The table lists this clonotype with many counts. This chain uses TRBV20-1 with TRBJ2-5; 10 nucleotides agree with TRBD2. The CDR3 has 16 residues. V trimming: 1 base; J trimming: 3 bases; junction bases outside the gene matches: 8. Germline lookup yields CDR1 DFQATT and CDR2 SNEGSKA (reference sequence). The DNA for the CDR3 is TGCAGTGCTAGAGGTGCGGGAAGCGGGAGGGAAGAGACCCAGTACTTC. As protein: CSARGAGSGREETQYF.

Ten or more counts support this clonotype. The V call is TRBV18, the J call TRBJ1-3, with D possibly being TRBD1 (5 bases). Trimming cost V 0 bases and J 4 bases, with 10 bases left between them. The CDR3 consists of 15 residues. Germline V gene sequence: CDR1 KGHSH, CDR2 LQKENI. The CDR3 sequence: CASSPPGQRGNTIYF. CDR3 nucleotides: TGTGCCAGCTCACCACCTGGACAAAGAGGAAACACCATATATTTT.

On this clonotype itself: This may arise from a read error, as a much more abundant clone is one base away. Without the conserved terminal phenylalanine or tryptophan, this CDR3 likely stems from a read error. The chain uses TRBV5-4 and TRBJ2-2, with D possibly matching TRBD2 (5 bases). The CDR3 spans 14 residues. Trimming pared 6 bases from V and 3 bases from J, leaving 12 bases between. CDR1 and CDR2 from the germline V gene are SGHNT and YYREEE (reference sequence). The CDR3 nucleotides read TGTGCCAGCAAGGAGGCCCCGGACACCGGGGAGCTGTTTGTT. Its translation: CASKEAPDTGELFV.

This clonotype was detected ten times or more. The chain recombines TRBV20-1 with TRBJ2-5; 7 positions match TRBD2. The V gene's germline CDR1 is DFQATT and CDR2 SNEGSKA (reference sequence). The CDR3 covers 13 residues. With V trimmed by 3 bases and J by 5 bases, 6 bases remained unmatched. CDR3 amino acids: CSARAWGGETQYF. CDR3 nucleotide sequence: TGCAGTGCTAGGGCCTGGGGGGGGGAGACCCAGTACTTC.